These 30 T cell receptor beta chains share one sample of origin, sequenced in a study of blood T cell repertoires in COVID-19. Clones were read by immunoSEQ multiplex PCR, and TCRdb kept only the in-frame ones, dropping some. Of fewer than 20,000 clones in the sample, roughly four fifths were seen once. What was sequenced was peripheral blood. All receptors derive from an elderly man with active COVID-19.

This clone has just one count. The chain combines TRBV29-1 with TRBJ2-2; TRBD1 agrees at 7 bases. The germline gives CDR1 SQVTM, CDR2 ANQGSEA. The CDR3 is 14 amino acids. With V trimmed by 8 bases and J by 5 bases, 11 bases remained unmatched. CDR3 in DNA: TGCAGCATTGTGAAGGGGGCTCGTACCGGGGAGCTGTTTTTT. Translation gives CSIVKGARTGELFF.

The rearrangement links TRBV9 to TRBJ2-1; 13 bases align to TRBD2. CDR3 length: 15 residues. J gave up 8 bases and V 7 bases, and 9 bases lay outside the gene matches. Germline loops: CDR1 SGDLS, CDR2 YYNGEE. This CDR3 is CASEVGTSGKHEQFF. The CDR3, as DNA: TGTGCCAGCGAGGTAGGGACTAGCGGGAAACATGAGCAGTTCTTC. The full variable domain, with the rest looked up from reference TRBV9 and TRBJ2-1, is DSGVTQTPKHLITATGQRVTLRCSPRSGDLSVYWYQQSLDQGLQFLIQYYNGEERAKGNILERFSAQQFPDLHSELNLSSLELGDSALYFCASEVGTSGKHEQFFGPGTRLTVL.

This chain joins TRBV27 and TRBJ2-3; 10 positions agree with TRBD2. J was trimmed by 2 bases and V by 5 bases; bases with no gene match: 16. Germline V gene sequence: CDR1 MNHEY, CDR2 SMNVEV (reference sequence). This CDR3 has 19 amino acids. CDR3 sequence: CASSPRRTIAGGATDTQYF. CDR3 DNA: TGTGCCAGCAGTCCGAGACGAACTATAGCGGGAGGTGCCACAGATACGCAGTATTTT.

V and J are TRBV18 and TRBJ2-5, with D perhaps matching TRBD2 (6 bases). Germline CDR1 is KGHSH and CDR2 is LQKENI. With 2 bases removed from V and 3 bases from J, the gap between germline ends came to 13 bases. The CDR3 contains 15 residues. The CDR3 spells CASSPLAVKKETQYF. DNA for the CDR3: TGTGCCAGCTCACCATTAGCGGTAAAAAAAGAGACCCAGTACTTC.

Only a few counts were recorded for this clone. The rearrangement links TRBV12-3 or TRBV12-4 to TRBJ1-5; 8 bases match TRBD1. The CDR3 runs to 12 residues. Trimming cost V 6 bases and J 15 bases; bases outside gene matches: 10. DNA of the CDR3: TGTGCCAGCAGCTACCTCCAGGGGGCCAGGCATTTT. It specifies CASSYLQGARHF.

This rearrangement joins TRBV27 to TRBJ1-6; the D gene is possibly TRBD1 (6 bases). From germline, CDR1 is MNHEY and CDR2 SMNVEV (reference sequence). The V end was cut by 2 bases, the J end by 9 bases, with 14 bases between. The CDR3 contains 15 residues. The CDR3 loop is CASSLGWGHGSPLHF. CDR3 nucleotide sequence: TGTGCCAGCAGTTTAGGTTGGGGGCACGGTTCACCCCTCCACTTT.

This chain connects TRBV28 to TRBJ2-7; a possible D gene is TRBD2 (7 bases). This CDR3 has 14 residues. The germline V and J ends were trimmed by 4 bases and 7 bases, with 17 bases remaining between them. Germline V gene lookup returns CDR1 MDHEN and CDR2 SYDVKM. CDR3 nucleotide sequence: TGTGCCAGCAGTTCGGGGGGCAGGACGGGAGAGCAGTACTTC. It is translated as CASSSGGRTGEQYF.

The chain has TRBV19 and TRBJ1-5; TRBD1 aligns across 9 bases. This CDR3 contains 15 residues. V gave up 1 base and J gave up 2 bases; unmatched junction bases: 0. From germline, CDR1 is LNHDA and CDR2 SQIVND (reference sequence). CDR3 protein: CASSIGTGGNQPQHF. The DNA for the CDR3 is TGTGCCAGTAGTATAGGGACAGGGGGCAATCAGCCCCAGCATTTT.

The rearrangement links TRBV5-4 to TRBJ2-3; 13 nucleotides line up with TRBD2. V lost 4 bases to trimming and J lost 6 bases; unmatched junction nucleotides: 8. Germline CDR1 is SGHNT and CDR2 is YYREEE (reference sequence). The CDR3 length is 16 residues. CDR3 in DNA: TGTGCCAGCAGCGCCCTACTAGCGGGAGGGGGGGATACGCAGTATTTT. Residues: CASSALLAGGGDTQYF.

The chain employs TRBV27 and TRBJ1-1; no clear D gene. The CDR3 loop spans 13 amino acids. Trimming shortened V by 3 bases and J by 1 base, and 6 bases separated the two germline ends. The germline V gene encodes CDR1 MNHEY and CDR2 SMNVEV (reference sequence). In nucleotides, the CDR3 is TGTGCCAGCAGTTTGCGGGGGAACACTGAAGCTTTCTTT. Amino acids: CASSLRGNTEAFF.

The chain employs TRBV30 and TRBJ1-3; D is uncertain. Looked up from germline, CDR1 is GTSNPN and CDR2 is SVGIG (reference sequence). The CDR3 sequence is 15 residues long. V was cut by 2 bases and J by 0 bases, with 11 bases left in between. CDR3 protein: CAWSNERSSGNTIYF. CDR3 sequence (DNA): TGTGCCTGGAGTAATGAGCGGAGCTCTGGAAACACCATATATTTT.

The chain recombines TRBV29-1 with TRBJ1-4; D unclear. V was trimmed by 3 bases and J by 4 bases, leaving 9 bases between them. The germline gives CDR1 SQVTM, CDR2 ANQGSEA. This CDR3 comprises 13 residues. In DNA form, the CDR3 reads TGCAGCGTTGATCGACTGATTAATGAAAAACTGTTTTTT. Translation gives CSVDRLINEKLFF.

This chain joins TRBV29-1 and TRBJ2-3; TRBD2 might be the D (6 bases). The V and J ends lost 1 base and 0 bases respectively, with 14 bases between them. Germline lookup yields CDR1 SQVTM and CDR2 ANQGSEA. The CDR3 runs 16 residues. CDR3 nucleotide sequence: TGCAGCGTTGAAGCGACGGGACTGGTGAGCACAGATACGCAGTATTTT. Amino acids: CSVEATGLVSTDTQYF.

The rearrangement links TRBV19 to TRBJ1-2; D is possibly TRBD1 (5 bases). Trimming shortened V by 0 bases and J by 7 bases, and 18 bases separated the two germline ends. Germline V gene sequence: CDR1 LNHDA, CDR2 SQIVND (reference sequence). The CDR3 consists of 16 residues. The CDR3 coding sequence is TGTGCCAGTAGTATAGACCCTATGGGGAGCGGGACTGGCTACACCTTC. It translates to CASSIDPMGSGTGYTF.

J is TRBJ2-1 and V is TRBV27; TRBD1 agrees at 11 bases. The CDR3 totals 14 residues. The germline CDR1 and CDR2 sequences are MNHEY and SMNVEV (reference sequence). The V segment lost 5 bases and the J segment 9 bases; nucleotides outside the gene matches: 6. CDR3: CASSIGQGAVEQFF. CDR3 DNA: TGTGCCAGCAGTATTGGACAGGGGGCAGTTGAGCAGTTCTTC.

The chain joins TRBV7-9 to TRBJ2-4, with unresolved D. Per the germline V gene, CDR1 is SEHNR and CDR2 is FQNEAQ (reference sequence). Trimming shortened V by 0 bases and J by 0 bases, and 3 bases separated the two germline ends. The CDR3 is 14 amino acids. In nucleotides, the CDR3 is TGTGCCAGCAGCTTAGCCAAAGCCAAAAACATTCAGTACTTC. Protein sequence: CASSLAKAKNIQYF. Full variable domain (outside the CDR3, taken from reference TRBV7-9 and TRBJ2-4): DTGVSQNPRHKITKRGQNVTFRCDPISEHNRLYWYRQTLGQGPEFLTYFQNEAQLEKSRLLSDRFSAERPKGSFSTLEIQRTEQGDSAMYLCASSLAKAKNIQYFGAGTRLSVL.

The chain combines TRBV7-8 with TRBJ1-4; D gene unclear. With 5 bases removed from V and 0 bases from J, the gap between germline ends came to 13 bases. Germline CDR1 is SGHVS and CDR2 is FQNEAQ. The CDR3 spans 16 residues. As DNA, the CDR3 is TGTGCCAGCAGCCCCATCGTCGGTGCAACTAATGAAAAACTGTTTTTT. Protein: CASSPIVGATNEKLFF.

The V gene is TRBV5-1, the J gene TRBJ2-2; D not certain. Germline loops: CDR1 SGHRS, CDR2 YFSETQ. CDR3 size: 15 residues. Trimming left V 0 bases short and J 1 base short, with 7 bases between. In nucleotides, the CDR3 is TGCGCCAGCAGCTTGGGGCGGATGAACACCGGGGAGCTGTTTTTT. This translates into CASSLGRMNTGELFF.

The table lists this clone with a count of one. The CDR3 loop is CASSLEGGGRAASRHEQYF. CDR3 bases: TGTGCCAGCAGCTTGGAAGGCGGTGGGCGGGCCGCCTCCCGCCACGAGCAGTACTTC. The rearrangement uses TRBV5-5 and TRBJ2-7, with D possibly being TRBD2 (5 bases). The CDR3 totals 19 residues. V gave up 0 bases and J gave up 5 bases, with 27 bases separating them. Looked up from germline, CDR1 is SGHKS and CDR2 is YYEKEE (reference sequence).

This sequence joins TRBV24-1 and TRBJ2-2; D gene uncertain. CDR3 length: 11 residues. The germline gives CDR1 KGHDR, CDR2 SFDVKD. Trimming stripped 4 bases from V and 9 bases from J, with 5 bases between. CDR3 nucleotides: TGTGCCACCAGTGAGCGGCGGGAGCTGTTTTTT. Its protein is CATSERRELFF.

CDR3 DNA sequence: TGTGCCAGCAGCATAAGAAAACCGGGACTAGCGGGGACAAAGTTGGACAATGAGCAGTTCTTC. Its translation is CASSIRKPGLAGTKLDNEQFF. The chain employs TRBV7-8 and TRBJ2-1; 13 bases align to TRBD2. The CDR3 totals 21 residues. V shed 5 bases and J 5 bases; nucleotides not matched to a gene: 21. Germline CDR1 reads SGHVS; CDR2 reads FQNEAQ. Filled out from reference TRBV7-8 and TRBJ2-1, the complete variable domain reads GAGVSQSPRYKVAKRGQDVALRCDPISGHVSLFWYQQALGQGPEFLTYFQNEAQLDKSGLPSDRFFAERPEGSVSTLKIQRTQQEDSAVYLCASSIRKPGLAGTKLDNEQFFGPGTRLTVL.

Only a few counts were recorded for this clone. The chain uses TRBV3-1 (or the pseudogene TRBV3-2) and TRBJ2-1; 7 positions agree with TRBD1. Germline V gene data show CDR1 as LGHDT and CDR2 as YNNKEL (reference sequence). With V trimmed by 6 bases and J by 1 base, 3 bases remained unmatched. The CDR3 has 14 residues. The CDR3 bases are TGTGCCAGCAGACCGGGACAGTCCTACAATGAGCAGTTCTTC. The encoded protein is CASRPGQSYNEQFF.

This clone is judged medium-sized. V and J are TRBV28 and TRBJ2-7; 10 bases are shared with TRBD1. Germline CDR1 is MDHEN and CDR2 is SYDVKM. J lost 3 bases, V lost 6 bases, and 5 bases had no gene match. The CDR3 has 14 residues. The DNA for the CDR3 is TGTGCCAGCAGCGCCGGGACAGGGGACTACGAGCAGTACTTC. Translated, it gives CASSAGTGDYEQYF.

V is TRBV29-1 and J is TRBJ1-1; the D is unclear. This CDR3 contains 12 residues. Deletions cut 5 bases from V and 6 bases from J, with 13 bases between. Germline assignment: CDR1 SQVTM and CDR2 ANQGSEA. The CDR3 coding sequence is TGCAGCGTTTCGTTGGCAGTGGCTGAAGCTTTCTTT. Translating it yields CSVSLAVAEAFF.

This clone has only one observation. The gene calls are TRBV25-1 and TRBJ2-7; D may be TRBD1 (6 bases). The germline V and J ends were trimmed by 4 bases and 0 bases, with 19 bases remaining between them. This CDR3 is 17 amino acids long. The V gene's germline CDR1 is MGHDK and CDR2 SYGVNS. The CDR3 DNA is TGTGCCAGCAGTGCCAACCCCCTACAGGGCAACTCCTACGAGCAGTACTTC. The encoded protein is CASSANPLQGNSYEQYF.

This clone showed up just once. The rearrangement links TRBV10-3 to TRBJ1-3; 9 bases map to TRBD1. This CDR3 region has 16 residues. The germline V gene encodes CDR1 ENHRY and CDR2 SYGVKD. J gave up 1 base and V 6 bases, and 7 bases lay outside the gene matches. Here the CDR3 DNA reads TGTGCCATCAGCCTCGGGACAGGGAATTCTGGAAACACCATATATTTT. Amino acids: CAISLGTGNSGNTIYF.

As DNA, the CDR3 is TGTGCCAGCAGGTACGCTCAGGGCACTGAGCAGTTCTTC. It encodes CASRYAQGTEQFF. The chain links TRBV6-4 to TRBJ2-1, with D perhaps matching TRBD1 (5 bases). Trimming shortened V by 6 bases and J by 9 bases, and 15 bases separated the two germline ends. The CDR3 has 13 amino acids. Germline lookup yields CDR1 MRHNA and CDR2 SNTAGT.

This clone was counted between two and nine times. The chain carries TRBV30 and TRBJ2-1, with D possibly matching TRBD2 (6 bases). The germline V and J ends were trimmed by 6 bases and 0 bases, with 12 bases remaining between them. The CDR3 has 14 residues. Germline V lookup: CDR1 GTSNPN, CDR2 SVGIG (reference sequence). The CDR3 DNA sequence: TGTGCCTGCGCACGGGGAGGCTCCTACAATGAGCAGTTCTTC. The encoded protein is CACARGGSYNEQFF.

This clone occurred once. The V gene is TRBV3-1 (or the pseudogene TRBV3-2), the J gene TRBJ2-3; 7 bases map to TRBD2. Germline values: CDR1 LGHDT, CDR2 YNNKEL (reference sequence). The CDR3 is 17 amino acids. V gave up 0 bases and J gave up 4 bases; unmatched junction bases: 10. CDR3 loop: CASSQDEAGLAADTQYF. The CDR3 DNA reads TGTGCCAGCAGCCAAGATGAAGCTGGGCTAGCGGCAGATACGCAGTATTTT.

V usage is TRBV4-3 and J usage is TRBJ1-2; D gene uncertain. With 1 base removed from V and 7 bases from J, the gap between germline ends came to 10 bases. The CDR3 spans 13 residues. Germline lookup yields CDR1 LGHNA and CDR2 YSLEER. The DNA for the CDR3 is TGCGCCAGCAGCCAAGGAACCCGCAGTGGCTACACCTTC. This gives the protein CASSQGTRSGYTF.